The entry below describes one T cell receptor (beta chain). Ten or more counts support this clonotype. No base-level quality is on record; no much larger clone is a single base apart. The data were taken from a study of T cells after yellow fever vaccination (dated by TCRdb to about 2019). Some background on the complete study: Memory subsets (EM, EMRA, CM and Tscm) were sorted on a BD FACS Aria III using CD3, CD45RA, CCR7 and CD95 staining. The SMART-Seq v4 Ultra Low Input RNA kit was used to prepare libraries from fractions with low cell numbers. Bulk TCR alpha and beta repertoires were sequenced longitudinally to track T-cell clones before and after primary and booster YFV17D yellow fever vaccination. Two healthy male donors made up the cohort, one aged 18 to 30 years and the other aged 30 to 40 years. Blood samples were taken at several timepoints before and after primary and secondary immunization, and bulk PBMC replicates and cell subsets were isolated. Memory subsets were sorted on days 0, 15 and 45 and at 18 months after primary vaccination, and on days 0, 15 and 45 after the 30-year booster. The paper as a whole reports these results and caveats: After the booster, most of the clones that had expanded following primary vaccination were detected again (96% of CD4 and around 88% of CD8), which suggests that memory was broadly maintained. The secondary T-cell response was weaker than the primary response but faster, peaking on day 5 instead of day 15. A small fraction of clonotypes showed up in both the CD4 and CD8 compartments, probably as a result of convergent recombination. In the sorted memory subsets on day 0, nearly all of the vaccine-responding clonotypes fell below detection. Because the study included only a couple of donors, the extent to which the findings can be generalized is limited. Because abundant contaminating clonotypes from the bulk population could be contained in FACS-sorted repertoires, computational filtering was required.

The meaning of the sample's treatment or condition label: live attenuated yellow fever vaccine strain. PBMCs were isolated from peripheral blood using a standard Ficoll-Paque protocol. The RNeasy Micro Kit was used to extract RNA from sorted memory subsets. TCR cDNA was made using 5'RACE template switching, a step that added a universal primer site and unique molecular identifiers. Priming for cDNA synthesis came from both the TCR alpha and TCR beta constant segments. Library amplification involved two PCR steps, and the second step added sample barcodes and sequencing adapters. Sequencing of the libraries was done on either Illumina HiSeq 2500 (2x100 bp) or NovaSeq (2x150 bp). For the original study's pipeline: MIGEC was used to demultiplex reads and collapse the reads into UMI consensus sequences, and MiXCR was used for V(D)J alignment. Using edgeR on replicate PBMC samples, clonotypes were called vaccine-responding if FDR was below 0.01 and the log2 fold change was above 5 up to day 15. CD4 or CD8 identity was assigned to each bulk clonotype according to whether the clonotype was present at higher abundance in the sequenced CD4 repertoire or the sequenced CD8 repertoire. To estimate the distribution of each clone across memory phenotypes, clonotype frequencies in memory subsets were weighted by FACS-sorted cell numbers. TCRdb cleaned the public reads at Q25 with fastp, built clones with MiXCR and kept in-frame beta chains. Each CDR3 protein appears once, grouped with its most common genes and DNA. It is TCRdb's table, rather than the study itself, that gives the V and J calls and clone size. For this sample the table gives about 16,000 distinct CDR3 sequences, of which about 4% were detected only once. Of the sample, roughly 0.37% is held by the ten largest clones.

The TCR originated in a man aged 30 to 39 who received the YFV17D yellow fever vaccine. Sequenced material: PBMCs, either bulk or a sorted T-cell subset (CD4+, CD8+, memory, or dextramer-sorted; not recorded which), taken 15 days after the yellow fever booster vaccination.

The CDR3 protein sequence reads: CASSLNKEGARGANVLTF. Here is the DNA: TGCGCCAGCAGCTTGAATAAAGAGGGGGCGAGGGGGGCCAACGTCCTGACTTTC. The chain is encoded by TRBV5-1 joined to TRBJ2-6, with TRBD1 matching 7 junction bases. Based on the germline V gene, the CDR1 and CDR2 sequences are SGHRS and YFSETQ. For this chain, trimming is 1 base at the V end and 4 bases at the J end, and the number of junction bases without a gene match is 11. From its cysteine to its phenylalanine, the CDR3 spans 18 amino acids. The sequence is cut down to CDR3 DNA, 54 bases in frame from base 1. Outside the CDR3, residues come from the reference TRBV5-1 and TRBJ2-6 proteins, so the full variable domain is: KAGVTQTPRYLIKTRGQQVTLSCSPISGHRSVSWYQQTPGQGLQFLFEYFSETQRNKGNFPGRFSGRQFSNSRSEMNVSTLELGDSALYLCASSLNKEGARGANVLTFGAGSRLTVL.